A single T cell receptor (beta chain) is shown here with its context. Only in-frame clones appear in the TCRdb table, and some are missing; sequencing was by immunoSEQ multiplex PCR. The sample includes 50,000 to 65,000 clones, around 89% of them seen just once. The data originate from a study of OX40 agonist ivuxolimab in advanced cancers. Study-wide background: Ivuxolimab was delivered to patients intravenously every 2 weeks at doses spanning 0.01 to 10 mg/kg. Males comprised 70% to 90% of the group, whose mean age was approximately 62 years (range roughly 20 to 85).

V lost 6 bases to trimming and J lost 3 bases, with 24 bases between them. Germline V gives CDR1 LNHDA, CDR2 SQIVND (reference sequence). This CDR3 comprises 18 residues. The TCR sequence derives from an adult with an advanced solid tumor such as melanoma, head and neck, liver or kidney cancer. The material was CD4+ or CD8+ T cells sorted from blood, obtained in a trial of the OX40 agonist ivuxolimab. V and J are TRBV19 and TRBJ2-1, with D perhaps matching TRBD2 (6 bases). The CDR3 DNA sequence: TGTGCCAGTAGCATAATTCTAGCGCAGGAGGCCCTCTACAATGAGCAGTTCTTC. It is translated as CASSIILAQEALYNEQFF.